This TCR beta chain emerged from a study of blood T cell repertoires in COVID-19. Whole-study context: Italy, Spain and the United States were the sources of the convalescent and acute COVID-19 samples. From T cells, B-cell-depleted T cells, or PBMCs came the material, which was cDNA or gDNA.

The CDR3 contains 13 residues. Germline CDR1 LGHDT, CDR2 YNNKEL (reference sequence). V was pared by 9 bases and J by 3 bases, with 5 bases of the junction left unmatched. Per the authors' pipeline: How many nucleated cells were present was estimated from reference gene primer amplification. Sequencing was performed with immunoSEQ multiplex PCR; in TCRdb, only in-frame clones are kept and a portion is missing. V, J and clone size are those of that table, while D and trimming were read from the DNA. The repertoire holds approximately 70,000 clones, with around 90% as singletons. The sequencing input was peripheral blood. The chain has TRBV3-1 (or the pseudogene TRBV3-2) and TRBJ2-5, with 9 bases identical to TRBD2. This receptor was obtained from a human donor with active COVID-19. The donor label of this sample is uncertain. The DNA for the CDR3 is TGTGCCAGTAGCGGGAGTGGTGAAGAGACCCAGTACTTC. Translation: CASSGSGEETQYF.